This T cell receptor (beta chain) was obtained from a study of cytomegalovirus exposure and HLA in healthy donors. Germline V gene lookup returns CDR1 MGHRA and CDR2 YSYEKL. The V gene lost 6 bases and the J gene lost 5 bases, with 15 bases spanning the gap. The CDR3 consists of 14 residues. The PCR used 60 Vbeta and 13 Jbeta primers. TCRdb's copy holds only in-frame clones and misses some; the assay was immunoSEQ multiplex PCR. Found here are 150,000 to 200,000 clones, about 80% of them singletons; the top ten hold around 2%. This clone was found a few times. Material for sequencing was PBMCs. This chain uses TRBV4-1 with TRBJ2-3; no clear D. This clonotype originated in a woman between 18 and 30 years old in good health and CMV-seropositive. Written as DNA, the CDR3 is TGCGCCAGCAGTCACCAAGAATCCGGAGATACGCAGTATTTT. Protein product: CASSHQESGDTQYF.